These 13 T cell receptor beta chains share one sample of origin, sequenced in a study of blood T cell repertoires in COVID-19. Only in-frame clones appear in the TCRdb table, and some are missing; sequencing was by immunoSEQ multiplex PCR. The sample carries 35,000 to 45,000 clones, roughly 80% recorded once. The sample was peripheral blood. Source of these receptors: a man aged 65 to 79 with acute or convalescent COVID-19.

The J gene is TRBJ1-3, the V gene TRBV19; D uncertain. The germline gives CDR1 LNHDA, CDR2 SQIVND (reference sequence). There are 14 residues in the CDR3. Trimming took 5 bases from V and 3 from J, leaving 11 bases between them. The CDR3: CASSQTDFGNTIYF. The DNA for the CDR3 is TGTGCCAGTAGTCAAACGGACTTTGGAAACACCATATATTTT.

V and J are TRBV4-3 and TRBJ2-7, with 8 positions matching TRBD1. The CDR3 has 19 residues. Germline CDR1 and CDR2: LGHNA and YSLEER. Trimming cost V 0 bases and J 9 bases; bases outside gene matches: 22. In DNA form, the CDR3 reads TGCGCCAGCAGCCAAGATTTGTCTAGTGAGGGGACAGGCACTACGGCGCAGTACTTC. Translated, it gives CASSQDLSSEGTGTTAQYF.

The V gene is TRBV7-2, the J gene TRBJ1-2; 7 bases map to TRBD1. Germline V gene lookup returns CDR1 SGHTA and CDR2 FQGNSA. J gave up 7 bases and V 2 bases, and 7 bases lay outside the gene matches. There are 14 residues in the CDR3. CDR3 sequence reads: CASSLREGARGYTF. In DNA, the CDR3 is TGTGCCAGCAGCTTAAGAGAGGGGGCGCGTGGCTACACCTTC.

This chain joins TRBV18 and TRBJ2-7, with D possibly TRBD1 on 5 matching bases. The CDR3 spans 16 residues. Trimming pared 3 bases from V and 5 bases from J, leaving 20 bases between. Germline V gene sequence: CDR1 KGHSH, CDR2 LQKENI. CDR3 nucleotide sequence: TGTGCCAGCTCACCGAATATGTTGCAGGGAACTCACGAGCAGTACTTC. It specifies CASSPNMLQGTHEQYF.

This clone was seen only once. The junction differs from germline at one of its ends, possibly a read error. This rearrangement joins TRBV5-6 to TRBJ1-1; D not certain. The V gene's germline CDR1 is SGHDT and CDR2 YYEEEE. This CDR3 contains 11 residues. The CDR3 is CASSLAGETFF. CDR3 bases: TGTGCCAGCAGCTTGGCCGGTGAAACTTTCTTT.

The chain employs TRBV4-3 and TRBJ2-1; perhaps TRBD1 as D (6 bases). Per the germline V gene, CDR1 is LGHNA and CDR2 is YSLEER. Trimming stripped 1 base from V and 3 bases from J, with 10 bases between. This CDR3 spans 15 amino acids. For the CDR3, the DNA is TGCGCCAGCAGCCAAGTCCAGGGGATCTACAATGAGCAGTTCTTC. This encodes CASSQVQGIYNEQFF.

This clone was recorded a few times. The DNA for the CDR3 is TGTGCCAGCGGGAAGACAGGGGGCAATGAAAAACTGTTTTTT. This encodes CASGKTGGNEKLFF. The chain carries TRBV7-2 and TRBJ1-4; 10 positions match TRBD1. The CDR3 is made up of 14 amino acids. In germline, CDR1 is SGHTA, CDR2 FQGNSA. V gave up 8 bases and J gave up 5 bases; unmatched junction bases: 5.

The V call is TRBV6-2 or TRBV6-3, the J call TRBJ2-7; D may be TRBD1 (5 bases). V lost 1 base and J 1 base, leaving 11 bases between the germline ends. Germline V gene lookup returns CDR1 MNHEY and CDR2 SVGEGT. The CDR3 covers 15 residues. The CDR3 loop is CASSYWGQESYEQYF. Written as DNA, the CDR3 is TGTGCCAGCAGTTACTGGGGCCAGGAATCCTACGAGCAGTACTTC.

This clone was seen only a few times. This chain links TRBV6-1 with TRBJ1-2; 10 nucleotides line up with TRBD1. Losses at the gene ends were 2 bases for V and 6 bases for J; bases not matched to a gene: 3. In germline, CDR1 is MNHNS, CDR2 SASEGT. The CDR3 runs 14 residues. CDR3 sequence: CASSEPGQGNGYTF. For the CDR3, the DNA is TGTGCCAGCAGTGAACCGGGACAGGGGAATGGCTACACCTTC.

J is TRBJ2-7 and V is TRBV6-5, with 9 bases lining up with TRBD1. Germline CDR1 and CDR2: MNHEY and SVGAGI. The CDR3 contains 15 residues. Trimming removed 0 bases from V and 2 bases from J; junction bases left unmatched: 2. DNA of the CDR3: TGTGCCAGCAGTTACTCAGGGACAGGGACCTACGAGCAGTACTTC. Protein: CASSYSGTGTYEQYF.

V is TRBV7-2 and J is TRBJ1-5; a possible D gene is TRBD1 (6 bases). Trimming took off 1 base at V and 4 bases at J, with 8 bases between the two ends. Germline V gene lookup returns CDR1 SGHTA and CDR2 FQGNSA. The CDR3 consists of 14 residues. CDR3: CASSLGRGNQPQHF. CDR3 nucleotide sequence: TGTGCCAGCAGCTTAGGCAGGGGTAATCAGCCCCAGCATTTT.

This clone was seen more than once but under ten times. V and J are TRBV12-3 or TRBV12-4 and TRBJ2-3; no definite D call. The V gene lost 1 base and the J gene lost 2 bases, with 4 bases spanning the gap. This CDR3 region has 13 residues. The CDR3 DNA follows: TGTGCCAGCAGTTTAGACAACACAGATACGCAGTATTTT. This sequence encodes CASSLDNTDTQYF.

The V and J genes are TRBV27 and TRBJ1-1; 7 bases agree with TRBD1. With 6 bases clipped from V and 5 bases from J, the junction kept 12 bases outside the gene matches. The germline V gene encodes CDR1 MNHEY and CDR2 SMNVEV (reference sequence). The CDR3 runs to 15 residues. Here the CDR3 reads CASRKSYRGRTEAFF. The CDR3 region has the DNA TGTGCCAGCAGAAAAAGCTACAGGGGAAGAACTGAAGCTTTCTTT.